The clone carrying this T cell receptor (beta chain) has only one observation. This sample was included in a study of cytomegalovirus exposure and HLA in healthy donors. Trimming removed 7 bases from V and 6 bases from J; junction bases left unmatched: 4. There are 14 residues in the CDR3. Germline loops: CDR1 MNHEY, CDR2 SVGAGI. PCR amplification relied on 60 Vbeta primers (plus 13 Jbeta primers). Only in-frame clones appear in the TCRdb table, and some are missing; sequencing was by immunoSEQ multiplex PCR. The data hold approximately 130,000 clones, with about four fifths observed a single time. The chain links TRBV6-5 to TRBJ2-2; 11 bases align to TRBD1. The sequence was obtained from a young man in good health and CMV-seronegative. The sequenced material came from PBMCs. The CDR3 DNA is TGTGCCAGCATACGGGGACAGGGGGCCGGGGAGCTGTTTTTT. As protein: CASIRGQGAGELFF.